This T cell receptor beta chain was documented in a study of blood T cell repertoires in COVID-19. This CDR3 spans 15 amino acids. CDR1 and CDR2 (germline): SGHAT, FQNNGV. Trimming cost V 5 bases and J 3 bases, with 17 bases left between them. Methods used by the authors: Reference gene primers were amplified, and this amplification served to estimate nucleated cell counts. Clones were read by immunoSEQ multiplex PCR, and TCRdb kept only the in-frame ones, dropping some. From that table come the V and J calls and clone size; the DNA was used to work out D and trimming. The sample lists 75,000 to 95,000 clones, roughly 72% occurring once.

The sequence was collected from a woman aged 55-75 years in a cohort sampled during active or convalescent COVID-19. The sample taken for sequencing was peripheral blood. The V call is TRBV11-2, the J call TRBJ2-7; a possible D gene is TRBD2 (5 bases). CDR3 in amino acids: CASSPQTGVYYEQYF. DNA of the CDR3: TGTGCCAGCAGCCCTCAAACCGGGGTCTACTACGAGCAGTACTTC. The variable domain in full, completed from reference TRBV11-2 and TRBJ2-7, reads EAGVAQSPRYKIIEKRQSVAFWCNPISGHATLYWYQQILGQGPKLLIQFQNNGVVDDSQLPKDRFSAERLKGVDSTLKIQPAKLEDSAVYLCASSPQTGVYYEQYFGPGTRLTVT.